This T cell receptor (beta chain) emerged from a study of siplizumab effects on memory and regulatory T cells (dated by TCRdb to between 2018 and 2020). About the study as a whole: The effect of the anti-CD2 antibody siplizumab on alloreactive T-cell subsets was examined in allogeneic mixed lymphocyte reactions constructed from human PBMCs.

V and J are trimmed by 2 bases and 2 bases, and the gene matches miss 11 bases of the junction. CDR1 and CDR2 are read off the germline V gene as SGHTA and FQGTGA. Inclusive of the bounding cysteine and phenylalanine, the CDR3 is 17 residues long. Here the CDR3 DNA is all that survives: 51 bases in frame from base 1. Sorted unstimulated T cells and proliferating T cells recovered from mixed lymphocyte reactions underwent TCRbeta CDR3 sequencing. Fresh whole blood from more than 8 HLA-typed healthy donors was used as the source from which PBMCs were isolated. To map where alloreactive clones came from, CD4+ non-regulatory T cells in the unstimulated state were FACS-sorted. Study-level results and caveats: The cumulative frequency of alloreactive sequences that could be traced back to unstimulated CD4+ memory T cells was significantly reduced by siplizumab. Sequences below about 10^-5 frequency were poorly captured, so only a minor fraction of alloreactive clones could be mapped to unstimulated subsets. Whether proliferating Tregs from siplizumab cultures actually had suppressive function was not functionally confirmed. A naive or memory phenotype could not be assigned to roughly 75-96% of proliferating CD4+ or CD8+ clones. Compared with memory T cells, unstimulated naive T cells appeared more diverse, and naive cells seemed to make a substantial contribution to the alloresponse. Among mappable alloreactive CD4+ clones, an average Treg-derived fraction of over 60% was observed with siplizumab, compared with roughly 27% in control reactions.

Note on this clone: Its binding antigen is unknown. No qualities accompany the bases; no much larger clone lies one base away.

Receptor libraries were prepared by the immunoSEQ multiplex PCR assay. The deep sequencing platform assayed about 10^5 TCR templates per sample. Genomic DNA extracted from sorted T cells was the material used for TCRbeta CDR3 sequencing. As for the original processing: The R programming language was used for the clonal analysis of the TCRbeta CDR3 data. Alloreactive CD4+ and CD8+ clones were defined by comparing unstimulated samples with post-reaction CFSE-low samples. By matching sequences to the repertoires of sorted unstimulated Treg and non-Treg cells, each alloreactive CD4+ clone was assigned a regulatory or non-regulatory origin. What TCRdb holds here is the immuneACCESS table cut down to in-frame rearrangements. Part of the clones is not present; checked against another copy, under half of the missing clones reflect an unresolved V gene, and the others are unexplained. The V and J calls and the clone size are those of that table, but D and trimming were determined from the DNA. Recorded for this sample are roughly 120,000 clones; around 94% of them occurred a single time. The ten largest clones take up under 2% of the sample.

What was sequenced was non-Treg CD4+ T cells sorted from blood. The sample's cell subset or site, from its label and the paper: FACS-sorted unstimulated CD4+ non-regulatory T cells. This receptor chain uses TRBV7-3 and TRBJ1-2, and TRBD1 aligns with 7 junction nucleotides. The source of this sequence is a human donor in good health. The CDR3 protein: CASSLFTGDRLNYGYTF. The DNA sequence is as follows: TGTGCCAGCAGCTTATTTACAGGGGATAGATTGAACTATGGCTACACCTTC.